This T cell receptor beta chain was sequenced during a study of T cell changes during pregnancy in multiple sclerosis. Germline CDR1 is SEHNR and CDR2 is FQNEAQ (reference sequence). V was clipped by 6 bases and J by 3 bases; unmatched bases: 9. This CDR3 has 16 residues. Produced via immunoSEQ multiplex PCR; TCRdb's table is partial and in-frame only. There are more than 90,000 clones in the sample; about 93% occur only once, and roughly 1.4% lies in the top ten. This TCR was recovered from a female donor with multiple sclerosis, enrolled in a pregnancy study. The sequences come from peripheral blood, collected in the third trimester of pregnancy. The V and J genes are TRBV7-9 and TRBJ2-2; 8 bases are shared with TRBD2. This chain's CDR3 is CASRGLAGSHTGELFF. DNA of the CDR3: TGTGCCAGCAGAGGTCTAGCGGGTTCCCACACCGGGGAGCTGTTTTTT. Based on the CDR3 plus reference TRBV7-9 and TRBJ2-2, the full variable domain is DTGVSQNPRHKITKRGQNVTFRCDPISEHNRLYWYRQTLGQGPEFLTYFQNEAQLEKSRLLSDRFSAERPKGSFSTLEIQRTEQGDSAMYLCASRGLAGSHTGELFFGEGSRLTVL.